This T cell receptor (beta chain) was sequenced in a study of blood T cells in healthy people across ages. Study outcomes and limitations: Lack of knowledge of donor CMV status possibly confounded expanded clonotype changes.

For the second PCR, which ran for about 6 to 11 cycles, a sample-barcoded 5' primer and a J-beta primer mix were used. MiXCR, run by TCRdb on the 5' RACE reads, gives a single entry per CDR3 protein. Seen here are roughly 1,000,000 distinct CDR3 sequences, around 27% observed once, and the top ten hold less than 0.75%. This clonotype has just one count. Its target is not known. An end of the junction does not agree with germline; a read error may underlie this. The same sample was also used in a study of T cells of mothers and their children.

The receptor comes from a girl under 10 years old in good health. Sequenced sample: blood.

CDR3 sequence reads: CATSDDNTDAQYF. The CDR3 DNA is TGTGCCACCAGTGATGACAACACAGATGCGCAGTATTTT. V gene TRBV24-1 combines with J gene TRBJ2-3; D gene ambiguous. Germline V gene data show CDR1 as KGHDR and CDR2 as SFDVKD. The CDR3 sequence is 13 residues long.